The TCR beta chain under discussion was sequenced for a study of CD8+ T cells in alopecia areata. RNA, once extracted, was reverse transcribed into cDNA for use as the sequencing template. The method was immunoSEQ multiplex PCR; TCRdb's version includes in-frame clones alone and lacks a portion of them. Of around 160,000 clones detected, more than 45% appear once; the ten largest clones hold over 5.5%. The CDR3 spans 13 residues. Sequenced material: CD4+ T cells sorted from blood. The gene calls are TRBV21-1 and TRBJ2-7. TRBV21-1 is a pseudogene. This clonotype was obtained from a human donor with alopecia areata. This CDR3 reads CASSKGKSYEQYF. The CDR3 DNA is TGTGCCAGCAGCAAGGGGAAGAGCTACGAGCAGTACTTC.